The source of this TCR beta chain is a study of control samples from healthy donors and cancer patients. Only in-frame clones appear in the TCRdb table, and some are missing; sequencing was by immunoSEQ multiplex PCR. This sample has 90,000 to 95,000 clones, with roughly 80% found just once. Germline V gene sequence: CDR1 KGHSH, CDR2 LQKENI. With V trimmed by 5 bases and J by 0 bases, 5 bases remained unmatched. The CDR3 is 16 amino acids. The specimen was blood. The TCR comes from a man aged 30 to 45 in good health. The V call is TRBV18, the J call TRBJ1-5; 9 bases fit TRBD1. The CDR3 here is CASSIDRGNSNQPQHF. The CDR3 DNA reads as TGTGCCAGCTCAATCGACAGGGGGAATAGCAATCAGCCCCAGCATTTT. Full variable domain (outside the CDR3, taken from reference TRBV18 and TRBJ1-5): NAGVMQNPRHLVRRRGQEARLRCSPMKGHSHVYWYRQLPEEGLKFMVYLQKENIIDESGMPKERFSAEFPKEGPSILRIQQVVRGDSAAYFCASSIDRGNSNQPQHFGDGTRLSIL.